Sequencing of this T cell receptor beta chain was carried out in a study of shared clonotypes between healthy human individuals (dated by TCRdb to the early 2020s). Broadly, across the study: The cohort comprised two women and a few men aged 18 to 49 years. For each donor, CD4 naive and CD4 memory were each run on three plates, CD8 naive on two plates, and CD8 memory on one plate. Blood TCR repertoires of about five healthy adults were deeply sequenced to estimate repertoire size and the extent of clonotype sharing between individuals. Libraries were prepared and TCR repertoires were sequenced by different laboratories using diverse techniques, in order to increase sequencing depth and limit assay-specific biases. Between about 0.8 and 9 billion PBMCs per donor were obtained by leukapheresis. Study-wide findings and limitations: Sampling was restricted to blood, and TCR repertoires in tissues likely differ from the TCR repertoires found in blood. Pairwise subsampling led to the expectation that sequencing depth would affect the degree of clonotype sharing among donors. Rarefaction of sorted-subset datasets indicated incomplete sequencing despite the large sequencing depth. Approximately 5% of naive CD4, roughly 3.6% of naive CD8, 2.3% of memory CD4, and less than 0.45% of memory CD8 clonotypes were shared across a few donors. Clonotypes shared by all four sorted-subset donors showed higher generation probabilities than non-shared clonotypes. The small number of donors limited the genetic and exposure-history diversity represented. Estimated clonotype richness was generally larger for naive than for memory subsets.

Using the deep immunoSEQ assay, TCR CDR3 regions were amplified from genomic DNA by multiplex PCR. Genomic DNA extracted from each cell subset was distributed evenly over all wells of several immunoSEQ 96-well plates, and each plate served as one replicate. For sorted subsets, about 200 ng genomic DNA, equal to some 28,000 T cell genomes, was loaded into each replicate PCR. The purified libraries were quantified using a Qubit 3.0 fluorometer, sized with a Bioanalyzer 2100, and then quantified again using the KAPA Library Quantification kit. Every immunoSEQ 96-well plate was sequenced on a separate single-read 150-cycle Illumina NextSeq 550 flow cell. Turning to the authors' computational methods: The immunoSEQ output contained only junctional sequences without quality scores, so filtering could not match that applied to full-length reads. Sequences were annotated with PyIR, a Python wrapper for IgBLAST v1.9, and V/J genes and CDR3 were assigned using IMGT germline references. Reads with weak V/J assignments (E-value above 1e-6), missing CDR3, stop codons, out-of-frame junctions, or ambiguous translated residues were removed. V3J clonotypes were defined as sequences sharing an identical inferred V gene, J gene, and CDR3 amino acid sequence. Percentage overlap between repertoires was calculated by dividing the number of shared unique clonotypes by the size of the smaller repertoire. Richness of each repertoire was evaluated using RTK rarefaction, the Chao1 estimator, and Recon v2.1 estimates of unobserved clonotypes. Generation probabilities for all TCRbeta clonotypes obtained by the gDNA method from four donors were computed using OLGA. TCRdb limited this immuneACCESS table to in-frame rearrangements with V and J called. A share of clones is missing; checked studies link under half to unresolved V genes, and the rest is unexplained. The D gene and trimming were derived from the DNA, and the V and J assignments and clone size from that table. The sample yields 2,500,000 or so clones; just under 95% were counted once. The ten most abundant clones make up about 0.36% of the sample.

The table lists this clone with a few counts. Its antigen target is currently unknown. No much larger clone exists at a distance of one base, and base qualities are not known. Healthy HIV-negative adults with no recently reported acute infections or vaccinations were included as donors. Every donor was a Caucasian adult residing in Nashville, Tennessee, USA. CD4+ T cells were enriched by magnetic negative selection, after which naive cells were positively selected on CD45RA and the negative fraction was taken as the memory subset. Blood was obtained by leukapheresis, after which PBMCs were separated by Ficoll-Histopaque density gradient centrifugation and cryopreserved in liquid nitrogen vapor phase. Purity and quantity of every magnetically sorted T cell population were checked by analytical flow cytometry. From each sorted fraction, genomic DNA was isolated and quantified by UV absorbance on a Nanodrop 2000c.

CDR1 and CDR2 are read off the germline V gene (reference sequence) as SEHNR and FQNEAQ. V is pared back by 2 bases and J by 1 base, with 9 bases lying between the germline termini. The CDR3 covers 14 residues, taking in both the cysteine and the phenylalanine. Just CDR3 DNA is preserved here, 42 bases in frame from base 1. Sequenced material: naive CD4+ T cells from PBMCs. The sample's cell subset or site label, in plain terms: CD45RA+ positively selected. The TCR sequence derives from a man between 18 and 35 years old in good health. Some clones in this sample may be carry-over from other donors' samples. Recombination joined TRBV7-9 with TRBJ2-7, with no D gene named confidently. The CDR3 region: CASSLSVRSYEQYF. The nucleotide sequence is TGTGCCAGCAGCTTAAGCGTCCGATCCTACGAGCAGTACTTC.